These 21 T cell receptor delta chains originate from one sample sequenced in a study of Vδ1+ human thymocytes. Sequences come from RNA converted to cDNA by reverse transcription. The CDR3 regions were amplified by multiplex PCR from V-gene primers to a constant-region primer. TCRdb processed the multiplex PCR reads again with the CATT caller. Among 50,000 to 75,000 delta-chain clones listed, over 13% were seen once. Study-level points and caveats: Thymic TRG and TRD repertoires appeared highly polyclonal, with Gaussian CDR3 length distributions.

The antigens of these receptors remain unknown. The sample comprised Vdelta1+ gamma-delta thymocytes from the thymus. Subset defined: FACS-sorted CD3+ TCRalphabeta- TCRVdelta1+ TCRVdelta2- thymocytes. These receptors all come from a girl less than two years old who had congenital heart surgery.

This clone was observed a few times. The gene calls are TRDV2 and TRDJ1, with 10 nucleotides matching TRDD3. The CDR3 is 16 amino acids. Germline values: CDR1 GEAIGNYY, CDR2 EKD. The junction had 7 bases not matched to a gene; V was cut back by 4 bases and J by 0 bases. Here the CDR3 DNA reads TGTGCCTGTGAAAGTACTGGGGGATGCTACACCGATAAACTCATCTTT. Its translation: CACESTGGCYTDKLIF.

The rearrangement links TRDV1 to TRDJ1; 11 bases map to TRDD3. CDR1 is TSWWSYY and CDR2 is QGS in the germline V gene. The CDR3 is 22 residues long. Trimming removed 2 bases from V and 4 bases from J; junction bases left unmatched: 24. The CDR3 sequence is CALGEVRSSVLGDKGSSDKLIF. CDR3 DNA sequence: TGTGCTCTTGGGGAAGTTCGTTCCTCAGTACTGGGGGATAAAGGTTCCAGCGATAAACTCATCTTT.

Within the sample, this clone is medium-sized (0.01 to 0.1%). The chain joins TRDV2 to TRDJ1, with 13 bases that match TRDD3. Germline V gives CDR1 GEAIGNYY, CDR2 EKD. V dropped 5 bases and J dropped 7; count of bases not matched to a gene: 21. The CDR3 runs 19 residues. The CDR3 nucleotides are TGTGCCTGTGTCCCCGTACTGGGGGATACGACCCGGCGCGGGGGTAAACTCATCTTT. Its protein is CACVPVLGDTTRRGGKLIF.

This clone appeared a few times. The chain links TRDV1 to TRDJ1, with 9 bases that match TRDD2. The ends lost 0 bases at V and 0 bases at J; junction bases unmatched: 23. CDR3 length: 23 amino acids. Germline loops: CDR1 TSWWSYY, CDR2 QGS. CDR3 nucleotide sequence: TGTGCTCTTGGGGAACTACCCTTACTTCGCCTTCCTACCGTTTACTCGTACACCGATAAACTCATCTTT. Translated: CALGELPLLRLPTVYSYTDKLIF.

V and J are TRDV1 and TRDJ2; D is undetermined. Germline-derived CDR1 and CDR2 are TSWWSYY and QGS. The CDR3 runs 15 residues. The V end was cut by 4 bases, the J end by 4 bases, with 13 bases between. The chain's CDR3 is CALGGRPPRTAQLFF. The CDR3 DNA follows: TGTGCTCTTGGGGGCAGACCCCCTAGGACAGCACAACTCTTCTTT.

This chain joins TRDV1 and TRDJ1; tentatively, D is TRDD3 (5 bases). Trimming left V 0 bases short and J 1 base short, with 21 bases between. Per the germline V gene, CDR1 is TSWWSYY and CDR2 is QGS. This CDR3 spans 19 amino acids. CDR3 coding DNA: TGTGCTCTTGGGGAACTAAGGGGGGTCCAGCACCTCATCACCGATAAACTCATCTTT. Its protein product is CALGELRGVQHLITDKLIF.

This chain joins TRDV1 and TRDJ1; D is undetermined. The CDR3 is 14 amino acids. V shed 5 bases and J shed 0 bases, with 10 bases lying between them. Germline values: CDR1 TSWWSYY, CDR2 QGS. CDR3 sequence: CALGHGFYTDKLIF. The CDR3 DNA follows: TGTGCTCTTGGGCACGGCTTCTACACCGATAAACTCATCTTT.

V usage is TRDV1 and J usage is TRDJ1; 9 bases match TRDD3. With V trimmed by 6 bases and J by 3 bases, 8 bases remained unmatched. The germline V gene has CDR1 TSWWSYY and CDR2 QGS. The CDR3 length is 15 residues. The CDR3 coding sequence is TGTGCTCTTGGTGAAATGGGGATACGCCCCGATAAACTCATCTTT. Protein product: CALGEMGIRPDKLIF.

This clone was detected only a few times. The chain couples TRDV1 to TRDJ1; 12 nucleotides line up with TRDD3. This CDR3 has 22 residues. CDR1 is TSWWSYY and CDR2 is QGS in the germline V gene. Unmatched junction bases numbered 18, after V lost 0 bases and J lost 1 base. The CDR3 nucleotides read TGTGCTCTTGGGGAACTCGAGATTCCTTATCTGGGGGATACGCCCCCCACCGATAAACTCATCTTT. Amino acids: CALGELEIPYLGDTPPTDKLIF.

The gene calls are TRDV1 and TRDJ1; TRDD2 might be the D (6 bases). Germline V gives CDR1 TSWWSYY, CDR2 QGS. There are 16 residues in the CDR3. Trimming took 2 bases from V and 0 from J, leaving 13 bases between them. In DNA, the CDR3 is TGTGCTCTTGGGGAAGTCCTACTGCCTGACACCGATAAACTCATCTTT. Protein product: CALGEVLLPDTDKLIF.

This clone showed up many times. The chain combines TRDV2 with TRDJ3; 11 nucleotides align to TRDD3. The CDR3 covers 22 residues. V shed 0 bases and J 2 bases; nucleotides not matched to a gene: 14. CDR1 and CDR2 from the germline V gene are GEAIGNYY and EKD. Written as DNA, the CDR3 is TGTGCCTGTGACACCAACATACTGGGGGATAACTGCCACCCCTGGGACACCCGACAGATGTTTTTC. Protein: CACDTNILGDNCHPWDTRQMFF.

This clone was seen more than once but under ten times. The chain employs TRDV1 and TRDJ1, with a weak D call TRDD3 (8 bases). Germline loops: CDR1 TSWWSYY, CDR2 QGS. CDR3 length: 22 residues. The V end was cut by 5 bases, the J end by 0 bases, with 34 bases between. Here the CDR3 DNA reads TGTGCTCTTGGGACCCGGTTTCCTACACGGGGGATAGTGGGGGGACACACCGATAAACTCATCTTT. The encoded protein is CALGTRFPTRGIVGGHTDKLIF.

The chain links TRDV1 to TRDJ1; 8 positions agree with TRDD3. Germline V gene sequence: CDR1 TSWWSYY, CDR2 QGS. Germline trimming cut 0 bases from V and 0 bases from J; bases unmatched to any gene: 18. CDR3 size: 21 residues. Here the CDR3 reads CALGELGDCWGKPDYTDKLIF. The CDR3 coding sequence is TGTGCTCTTGGGGAACTTGGCGATTGCTGGGGGAAACCAGATTACACCGATAAACTCATCTTT.

This rearrangement joins TRDV1 to TRDJ1; the match to TRDD3 covers 9 bases. This CDR3 spans 17 amino acids. The V and J ends lost 4 bases and 0 bases, in that order; junction bases with no gene match: 9. Looked up from germline, CDR1 is TSWWSYY and CDR2 is QGS. The CDR3 spells CALGGHPGGSYTDKLIF. CDR3 coding DNA: TGTGCTCTTGGGGGCCACCCTGGGGGATCGTACACCGATAAACTCATCTTT.

The chain recombines TRDV1 with TRDJ1; D gene ambiguous. CDR1 and CDR2 (germline): TSWWSYY, QGS. V lost 0 bases to trimming and J lost 0 bases, with 14 bases between them. The CDR3 length is 17 residues. Written as DNA, the CDR3 is TGTGCTCTTGGGGAACTAAGACCCCCCGCGGACACCGATAAACTCATCTTT. This encodes CALGELRPPADTDKLIF.

The chain links TRDV1 to TRDJ1, with TRDD3 matching over 9 bases. The germline V gene encodes CDR1 TSWWSYY and CDR2 QGS. The CDR3 is made up of 25 amino acids. The ends lost 1 base at V and 1 base at J; junction bases unmatched: 31. The CDR3 region has the DNA TGTGCTCTTGGGGAACACCGCACCCCAGAACTATACTCGGGGATACGCAGTAGTCCCACCGATAAACTCATCTTT. Translation gives CALGEHRTPELYSGIRSSPTDKLIF.

This clone was picked up a small number of times. The rearrangement joins TRDV1 to TRDJ1, with 8 bases lining up with TRDD3. The CDR3 contains 21 residues. Per the germline V gene, CDR1 is TSWWSYY and CDR2 is QGS. V shed 1 base and J 3 bases; nucleotides not matched to a gene: 22. The CDR3 loop reads CALGERVIDLLGGTYADKLIF. DNA for the CDR3: TGTGCTCTTGGGGAACGGGTGATCGATTTACTGGGGGGGACATACGCCGATAAACTCATCTTT.

This sequence joins TRDV1 and TRDJ1, with D tentatively TRDD2 (6 bases). The CDR3 loop spans 15 amino acids. Trimming left V 0 bases short and J 8 bases short, with 16 bases between. Germline CDR1 and CDR2: TSWWSYY and QGS. This CDR3 is CALGELNPTAGKLIF. The CDR3 region has the DNA TGTGCTCTTGGGGAACTCAATCCTACCGCCGGGAAACTCATCTTT.

This clone came up a few times. The chain employs TRDV1 and TRDJ1; D may be TRDD3 (6 bases). The CDR3 sequence is 18 residues long. Germline CDR1 reads TSWWSYY; CDR2 reads QGS. V was cut by 0 bases and J by 0 bases, with 17 bases left in between. CDR3 in amino acids: CALGELVGLVGDTDKLIF. The DNA for the CDR3 is TGTGCTCTTGGGGAACTCGTCGGCCTTGTGGGGGACACCGATAAACTCATCTTT.

The chain combines TRDV1 with TRDJ1, with 7 bases matching TRDD3. Looked up from germline, CDR1 is TSWWSYY and CDR2 is QGS. Trimming removed 3 bases from V and 0 bases from J; junction bases left unmatched: 19. The CDR3 totals 20 residues. The CDR3: CALGDLTSPQGDWYTDKLIF. DNA of the CDR3: TGTGCTCTTGGGGACCTGACCTCTCCTCAGGGGGATTGGTACACCGATAAACTCATCTTT.

This chain links TRAV29/DV5 with TRDJ1; 9 bases map to TRDD2. Germline lookup yields CDR1 NSMFDY and CDR2 ISSIKDK. This CDR3 contains 21 residues. V dropped 2 bases and J dropped 5; count of bases not matched to a gene: 28. The CDR3 loop reads CAASHLPTLFGAGEDADKLIF. The CDR3 nucleotides are TGTGCAGCAAGTCACCTTCCTACGCTTTTTGGTGCGGGGGAAGACGCGGATAAACTCATCTTT. The full variable domain, completed using reference TRAV29/DV5 and TRDJ1, is DQQVKQNSPSLSVQEGRISILNCDYTNSMFDYFLWYKKYPAEGPTFLISISSIKDKNEDGRFTVFLNKSAKHLSLHIVPSQPGDSAVYFCAASHLPTLFGAGEDADKLIFGKGTRVTVEP.